The subject of this entry is one T cell receptor beta chain. This sample is drawn from a study of blood T cell repertoires in COVID-19. Overall study context: Sample material is recorded as cDNA or gDNA derived from T cells, B-cell-depleted T cells, or PBMCs.

Per the original methods: How many nucleated cells were present was estimated from reference gene primer amplification. Assay used: immunoSEQ multiplex PCR; TCRdb lists only in-frame clones, some missing. V and J calls and clone size are those listed in that table; D and trimming were worked out from the DNA. The sample shows some 190,000 clones, just over 85% of them seen only once. Sequencing was performed on peripheral blood. The receptor was isolated from a man between 18 and 29 years old with active or convalescent COVID-19.

The CDR3 sequence is CASSYSTYGETQYF. CDR3 nucleotide sequence: TGTGCCAGCAGTTACTCGACTTACGGGGAGACCCAGTACTTC. The V and J genes are TRBV6-5 and TRBJ2-5; D remains ambiguous. The CDR3 covers 14 residues. Germline lookup yields CDR1 MNHEY and CDR2 SVGAGI. V gave up 0 bases and J gave up 5 bases, with 10 bases separating them.